Below, 15 T cell receptor beta chains from the same sample are listed, as sequenced in a study of OX40 agonist ivuxolimab in advanced cancers. Some clones are missing from TCRdb's copy, which holds only in-frame ones; the method was immunoSEQ multiplex PCR. The profile shows about 76,000 clones, about 88% of them singletons. Source: CD4+ or CD8+ T cells sorted from blood, taken in a trial of the OX40 agonist ivuxolimab. The receptors derive from an adult with an advanced solid tumor such as melanoma, head and neck, liver or kidney cancer.

This chain connects TRBV5-1 to TRBJ2-7; D is perhaps TRBD1 (5 bases). The V gene's germline CDR1 is SGHRS and CDR2 YFSETQ. The CDR3 sequence is 14 residues long. The V end lost 0 bases, the J end lost 4 bases, and 11 bases lay between the germline ends. CDR3 protein: CASSLDYRSYEQYF. The DNA of the CDR3 is TGCGCCAGCAGCTTGGATTACAGGTCTTACGAGCAGTACTTC.

V is TRBV5-1 and J is TRBJ1-5, with D unresolved. This CDR3 comprises 14 residues. Germline lookup yields CDR1 SGHRS and CDR2 YFSETQ. With 0 bases removed from V and 2 bases from J, the gap between germline ends came to 6 bases. The CDR3 spells CASSLEQGNQPQHF. The CDR3, as DNA: TGCGCCAGCAGCTTGGAACAAGGCAATCAGCCCCAGCATTTT.

The V and J genes are TRBV7-2 and TRBJ2-3; TRBD1 agrees at 8 bases. The length of the CDR3 is 15 residues. Germline CDR1 is SGHTA and CDR2 is FQGNSA. V was pared by 3 bases and J by 2 bases, with 4 bases of the junction left unmatched. In nucleotides, the CDR3 is TGTGCCAGCAGCTTTCGGACAGGGATCACAGATACGCAGTATTTT. Amino acid sequence: CASSFRTGITDTQYF.

The chain uses TRBV4-1 and TRBJ1-2; TRBD1 is a possible D gene (5 bases). V lost 2 bases and J 4 bases, leaving 14 bases between the germline ends. Germline V lookup: CDR1 MGHRA, CDR2 YSYEKL. The length of the CDR3 is 15 residues. The CDR3 DNA reads TGCGCCAGCAGCCAACCCGAGTCAGGGAGCTATGGCTACACCTTC. This encodes CASSQPESGSYGYTF.

This chain joins TRBV29-1 and TRBJ2-4; maybe TRBD2 (6 bases). This CDR3 has 12 amino acids. From germline, CDR1 is SQVTM and CDR2 ANQGSEA. V lost 6 bases to trimming and J lost 5 bases, with 11 bases between them. The CDR3 here is CSVGLKENIQYF. As DNA, the CDR3 is TGCAGCGTGGGACTCAAGGAAAACATTCAGTACTTC.

The chain combines TRBV7-7 with TRBJ2-5; tentatively, D is TRBD1 (5 bases). The CDR3 extends over 15 amino acids. Germline CDR1 is SSHAT and CDR2 is FNYEAQ (reference sequence). V lost 5 bases, J lost 4 bases, and 17 bases lay in between. The CDR3 coding sequence is TGTGCCAGCAGCCTAACCTCGACAGTTTCAGAGACCCAGTACTTC. Amino acid sequence: CASSLTSTVSETQYF.

This clone was detected a few times. The V and J genes are TRBV4-1 and TRBJ1-4; 10 bases are a match to TRBD1. The CDR3 sequence is 14 residues long. V dropped 4 bases and J dropped 10; count of bases not matched to a gene: 6. Germline V gene data show CDR1 as MGHRA and CDR2 as YSYEKL. The CDR3 here is CASSRDRGLGKLFF. The CDR3, as DNA: TGCGCCAGCAGCCGGGACAGGGGCCTCGGAAAACTGTTTTTT.

This chain links TRBV5-5 with TRBJ1-2; D is uncertain. Per germline, CDR1 SGHKS and CDR2 YYEKEE (reference sequence). V lost 3 bases and J lost 4, with 10 bases in between. The CDR3 extends over 13 amino acids. The CDR3 DNA follows: TGTGCCAGCAGCTCCGGGAGGGCCTATGGCTACACCTTC. It specifies CASSSGRAYGYTF.

This clone was detected a few times. The rearrangement uses TRBV25-1 and TRBJ1-6; D is ambiguous. CDR3 length: 14 amino acids. CDR1 is MGHDK, CDR2 SYGVNS, per germline. V dropped 3 bases and J dropped 4 bases, with 7 bases sitting between them. CDR3 nucleotide sequence: TGTGCCAGCAGTGAGCGGCAGTATAATTCACCCCTCCACTTT. Its translation: CASSERQYNSPLHF.

The chain carries TRBV4-3 and TRBJ1-2, with 7 nucleotides matching TRBD1. The CDR3 spans 15 residues. The V segment lost 1 base and the J segment 8 bases; nucleotides outside the gene matches: 10. Germline loops: CDR1 LGHNA, CDR2 YSLEER. CDR3 in DNA: TGCGCCAGCAGCCAAGCTCTGGGACAGCAGGGCGGCTACACCTTC. It specifies CASSQALGQQGGYTF.

The rearrangement uses TRBV7-3 and TRBJ2-3; D gene unclear. The V end was cut by 4 bases, the J end by 2 bases, with 7 bases between. The CDR3 consists of 13 residues. Germline V gives CDR1 SGHTA, CDR2 FQGTGA. DNA for the CDR3: TGTGCCAGCAGCTCCCAGGTCACAGATACGCAGTATTTT. Amino acid sequence: CASSSQVTDTQYF.

The rearrangement uses TRBV29-1 and TRBJ1-2; D might be TRBD1 (6 bases). Per the germline V gene, CDR1 is SQVTM and CDR2 is ANQGSEA. V shed 7 bases and J shed 5 bases, with 17 bases lying between them. The CDR3 spans 13 residues. CDR3 sequence reads: CSATGTPLYGYTF. DNA for the CDR3: TGCAGCGCCACCGGGACACCATTATATGGCTACACCTTC.

V is TRBV4-3 and J is TRBJ1-1; tentatively, D is TRBD1 (6 bases). V was clipped by 1 base and J by 4 bases, with 16 bases between them. In germline, CDR1 is LGHNA, CDR2 YSLEER. The CDR3 is 16 amino acids. Written as DNA, the CDR3 is TGCGCCAGCAGCCAAGTCACAGGGTCGAGGCGCACTGAAGCTTTCTTT. As protein: CASSQVTGSRRTEAFF.

The chain joins TRBV11-2 to TRBJ2-7; D gene unclear. The CDR3 runs to 11 residues. The germline V gene has CDR1 SGHAT and CDR2 FQNNGV. V was pared by 3 bases and J by 5 bases, with 5 bases between. Here the CDR3 reads CASSFRDEQYF. The DNA of the CDR3 is TGTGCCAGCAGCTTTAGGGACGAGCAGTACTTC.

This rearrangement joins TRBV4-2 to TRBJ2-2, with D possibly being TRBD2 (6 bases). V gave up 2 bases and J gave up 4 bases, with 14 bases separating them. The germline gives CDR1 LGHNA, CDR2 YNFKEQ. The CDR3 has 16 amino acids. CDR3 region: CASSQRTGVGTGELFF. The CDR3 nucleotides read TGTGCCAGCAGCCAAAGGACGGGGGTTGGCACCGGGGAGCTGTTTTTT.